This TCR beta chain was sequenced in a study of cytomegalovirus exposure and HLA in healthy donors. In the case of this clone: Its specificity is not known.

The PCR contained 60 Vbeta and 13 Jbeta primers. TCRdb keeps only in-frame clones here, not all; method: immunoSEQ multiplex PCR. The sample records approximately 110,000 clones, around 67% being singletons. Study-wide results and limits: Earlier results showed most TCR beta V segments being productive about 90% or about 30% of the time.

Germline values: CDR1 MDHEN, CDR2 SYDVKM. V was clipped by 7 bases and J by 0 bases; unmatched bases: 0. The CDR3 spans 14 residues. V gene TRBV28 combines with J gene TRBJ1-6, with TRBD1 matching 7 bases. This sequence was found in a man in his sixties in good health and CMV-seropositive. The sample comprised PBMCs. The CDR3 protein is CASTGGSYNSPLHF. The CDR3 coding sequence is TGTGCCAGCACAGGGGGCTCCTATAATTCACCCCTCCACTTT.